Below, 30 T cell receptor beta chains from the same sample are listed, as sequenced in a study of a mutant IDH1 vaccine in newly diagnosed glioma. Sample time point: baseline, week 1 (first vaccination visit). Treatment described: pre-vaccination baseline after standard-of-care therapy. The method was immunoSEQ multiplex PCR; TCRdb's version includes in-frame clones alone and lacks a portion of them. The table shows 20,000 to 25,000 clones, with about 92% occurring only once. The sequencing used PBMCs, collected from a glioma patient treated with radiotherapy, temozolomide or both. These receptor sequences come from a man aged 35 to 55 with glioma.

This clone was recorded once. The rearrangement joins TRBV6-1 to TRBJ2-7; D is possibly TRBD1 or TRBD2 (5 bases each). The V end lost 6 bases, the J end lost 2 bases, and 14 bases lay between the germline ends. The CDR3 totals 14 residues. Germline assignment: CDR1 MNHNS and CDR2 SASEGT. The CDR3 reads CASSLRERTYEQYF. The CDR3, as DNA: TGTGCCAGCAGCCTCAGGGAGCGGACCTACGAGCAGTACTTC.

This chain links TRBV11-3 with TRBJ1-6, with a tentative D call TRBD1 (6 bases). From germline, CDR1 is SGHNT and CDR2 YENEEA. The CDR3 covers 19 residues. V was pared by 2 bases and J by 5 bases, with 22 bases between. CDR3 loop: CASSLKPISRDIHNSPLHF. CDR3 sequence (DNA): TGTGCCAGCAGCTTAAAGCCCATTTCCCGGGACATACATAATTCACCCCTCCACTTT. Complete variable domain (other parts from reference TRBV11-3 and TRBJ1-6): EAGVVQSPRYKIIEKKQPVAFWCNPISGHNTLYWYLQNLGQGPELLIRYENEEAVDDSQLPKDRFSAERLKGVDSTLKIQPAELGDSAVYLCASSLKPISRDIHNSPLHFGNGTRLTVT.

The genes are TRBV18 and TRBJ1-5; TRBD1 matches 7 bases. The V gene's germline CDR1 is KGHSH and CDR2 LQKENI. This CDR3 comprises 15 residues. Losses at the gene ends were 2 bases for V and 6 bases for J; bases not matched to a gene: 7. The CDR3 here is CASSPSAGGLQPQHF. CDR3 bases: TGTGCCAGCTCACCATCGGCAGGGGGGCTTCAGCCCCAGCATTTT.

Here the CDR3 DNA reads TGTGCCAGCAGCGGTTCCGGGGGAAATATTAACTATGGCTACACCTTC. It yields the protein CASSGSGGNINYGYTF. The J gene is TRBJ1-2, the V gene TRBV9; TRBD1 might be the D (5 bases). The germline V and J ends were trimmed by 3 bases and 1 base, with 16 bases remaining between them. This CDR3 has 16 amino acids. In germline, CDR1 is SGDLS, CDR2 YYNGEE.

This CDR3 reads CASSLARDYEQYF. CDR3 DNA sequence: TGTGCCAGCAGTTTAGCCAGGGATTACGAGCAGTACTTC. The V and J genes are TRBV6-1 and TRBJ2-7; a weak D match, TRBD1 (5 bases). This CDR3 has 13 amino acids. Germline CDR1 MNHNS, CDR2 SASEGT. V lost 5 bases and J lost 4, with 12 bases in between.

The V gene is TRBV6-5, the J gene TRBJ2-7; D remains unclear. Germline V gives CDR1 MNHEY, CDR2 SVGAGI. The CDR3 covers 11 residues. V shed 8 bases and J shed 4 bases, with 9 bases lying between them. Here the CDR3 reads CASGLEYEQYF. CDR3 DNA: TGTGCCAGCGGCCTTGAATACGAGCAGTACTTC.

The chain recombines TRBV9 with TRBJ2-6; D perhaps matches TRBD1 (5 bases). Trimming stripped 7 bases from V and 2 bases from J, with 25 bases between. Per the germline V gene, CDR1 is SGDLS and CDR2 is YYNGEE. This CDR3 has 19 residues. This CDR3 is CASADRWAGNTAGANVLTF. The CDR3 DNA reads as TGTGCCAGCGCCGACAGATGGGCAGGGAACACGGCTGGGGCCAACGTCCTGACTTTC.

The J gene is TRBJ2-7, the V gene TRBV28; possibly TRBD2 for D (5 bases). This CDR3 is built from 14 residues. V was trimmed by 4 bases and J by 4 bases, leaving 14 bases between them. Germline CDR1 reads MDHEN; CDR2 reads SYDVKM. As DNA, the CDR3 is TGTGCCAGCAGTTCCCCCGGGGTAAAGTACGAGCAGTACTTC. It codes for CASSSPGVKYEQYF.

J is TRBJ1-3 and V is TRBV7-9; D gene unclear. This CDR3 comprises 15 residues. V gave up 3 bases and J gave up 2 bases, with 11 bases separating them. The germline gives CDR1 SEHNR, CDR2 FQNEAQ (reference sequence). This chain's CDR3 is CASSFSGLAGNTIYF. The CDR3 DNA sequence: TGTGCCAGCAGCTTTTCAGGATTAGCTGGAAACACCATATATTTT.

The chain uses TRBV20-1 and TRBJ1-1, with D uncertain. V gave up 5 bases and J gave up 14 bases, with 9 bases separating them. In germline, CDR1 is DFQATT, CDR2 SNEGSKA (reference sequence). The CDR3 has 8 residues. CDR3 DNA sequence: TGCAGTGCTGGATTTTTCTTCTTT. Protein: CSAGFFFF.

The gene calls are TRBV4-3 and TRBJ2-7, with D tentatively TRBD1 or TRBD2 (6 bases each). CDR3 length: 15 amino acids. Germline values: CDR1 LGHNA, CDR2 YSLEER. Trimming cost V 1 base and J 3 bases, with 13 bases left between them. Written as DNA, the CDR3 is TGCGCCAGCAGCCAAGGACAGGAGGGGATCTACGAGCAGTACTTC. This codes for CASSQGQEGIYEQYF.

The chain is built from TRBV2 and TRBJ2-1; TRBD1 might be the D (5 bases). Between the trimmed V and J ends, which lost 8 bases and 6 bases, there was a span of 11 bases. Germline CDR1 is SNHLY and CDR2 is FYNNEI. CDR3 length: 12 residues. CDR3 protein: CASRRQPNEQFF. The CDR3 nucleotides are TGTGCCAGCCGGAGACAGCCCAATGAGCAGTTCTTC.

The rearrangement links TRBV5-1 to TRBJ2-2, with 7 bases aligning to TRBD2. The CDR3 runs to 15 residues. Losses at the gene ends were 0 bases for V and 5 bases for J; bases not matched to a gene: 4. Germline-derived CDR1 and CDR2 are SGHRS and YFSETQ. CDR3 amino acids: CASSLDGRTTGELFF. In DNA form, the CDR3 reads TGCGCCAGCAGCTTGGACGGGAGGACTACCGGGGAGCTGTTTTTT.

The V and J genes are TRBV27 and TRBJ1-1; no reliable D call. The germline CDR1 and CDR2 sequences are MNHEY and SMNVEV (reference sequence). The CDR3 length is 14 residues. The V and J ends lost 0 bases and 4 bases respectively, with 9 bases between them. CDR3 protein: CASSLSSTGTEAFF. CDR3 coding DNA: TGTGCCAGCAGTTTATCATCCACTGGCACTGAAGCTTTCTTT.

This chain joins TRBV30 and TRBJ1-1; unclear D gene. The germline CDR1 and CDR2 sequences are GTSNPN and SVGIG (reference sequence). V shed 3 bases and J shed 0 bases, with 14 bases lying between them. This CDR3 contains 15 residues. CDR3 loop: CAWSVPYPMNTEAFF. CDR3 bases: TGTGCCTGGAGCGTCCCGTATCCCATGAACACTGAAGCTTTCTTT.

The chain uses TRBV6-5 and TRBJ2-7; tentatively, D is TRBD1 or TRBD2 (5 bases each). The CDR3 has 13 residues. The germline gives CDR1 MNHEY, CDR2 SVGAGI. V lost 6 bases and J 1 base, leaving 10 bases between the germline ends. The DNA of the CDR3 is TGTGCCAGCAGGAGGGACCTGTCCTACGAGCAGTACTTC. Translated, it gives CASRRDLSYEQYF.

The V and J genes are TRBV20-1 and TRBJ2-7, with D uncertain. Trimming took 3 bases from V and 3 from J, leaving 6 bases between them. This CDR3 has 11 residues. CDR1 is DFQATT and CDR2 is SNEGSKA in the germline V gene (reference sequence). The DNA for the CDR3 is TGCAGTGCTAGGACTTTCTACGAGCAGTACTTC. This gives the protein CSARTFYEQYF.

This sequence joins TRBV10-3 and TRBJ2-1, with D perhaps given as TRBD1 or TRBD2 (7 bases each). Germline CDR1 ENHRY, CDR2 SYGVKD. Between the trimmed V and J ends, which lost 6 bases and 7 bases, there was a span of 16 bases. CDR3 length equals 14 residues. In DNA form, the CDR3 reads TGTGCCATCAGGAAAGACAGGGAGGGGAATGAGCAGTTCTTC. This gives the protein CAIRKDREGNEQFF.

This chain links TRBV27 with TRBJ2-1; D perhaps matches TRBD1 (6 bases). Germline CDR1 and CDR2: MNHEY and SMNVEV (reference sequence). This CDR3 is 15 amino acids long. Trimming removed 3 bases from V and 7 bases from J, with 16 bases in between. The CDR3 protein is CASSFLYTQGNEQFF. The CDR3, as DNA: TGTGCCAGCAGTTTTCTATATACACAGGGAAATGAGCAGTTCTTC.

This clone is a singleton in its sample. The J gene is TRBJ2-1, the V gene TRBV2; D not resolved. The V end was cut by 6 bases, the J end by 9 bases, with 12 bases between. Germline values: CDR1 SNHLY, CDR2 FYNNEI. The CDR3 has 12 residues. In nucleotides, the CDR3 is TGTGCCAGCAGGTTAACTCGGGCTGAGCAGTTCTTC. Its translation: CASRLTRAEQFF.

V gene TRBV2 combines with J gene TRBJ1-2, with D possibly matching TRBD1 (5 bases). This CDR3 comprises 12 residues. The germline CDR1 and CDR2 sequences are SNHLY and FYNNEI. With 5 bases removed from V and 6 bases from J, the gap between germline ends came to 10 bases. CDR3 bases: TGTGCCAGCAGTTTGACAGAGAATGGCTACACCTTC. Its protein is CASSLTENGYTF.

The chain joins TRBV25-1 to TRBJ2-5, with D maybe TRBD1 (6 bases). Germline lookup yields CDR1 MGHDK and CDR2 SYGVNS. CDR3 length equals 13 residues. With 6 bases removed from V and 5 bases from J, the gap between germline ends came to 13 bases. In DNA, the CDR3 is TGTGCCAGCAGCCAGGGGTACGGGGAGACCCAGTACTTC. Its translation: CASSQGYGETQYF.

A word on this clone: The limits of the CDR3 on the DNA are not certain, so only TCRdb's listed CDR3 is given. The CDR3 loop is CASSSSTGWGYTF. V is TRBV6-6 and J is TRBJ1-2; the table's D gene call, TRBD1, was not cross checked with the DNA. The CDR3 spans 13 amino acids, including both terminal residues. The V gene's germline CDR1 is MNHNY and CDR2 SVGAGI (reference sequence).

The chain joins TRBV10-3 to TRBJ1-1, with D unclear. The CDR3 is 15 amino acids. Between the trimmed V and J ends, which lost 4 bases and 0 bases, there was a span of 12 bases. CDR1 ENHRY and CDR2 SYGVKD come from the germline V gene. Here the CDR3 reads CAISAEIAMNTEAFF. CDR3 in DNA: TGTGCCATCAGTGCAGAAATCGCCATGAACACTGAAGCTTTCTTT.

The chain has TRBV7-9 and TRBJ2-5; no reliable D call. CDR3 size: 16 residues. Germline V gene data show CDR1 as SEHNR and CDR2 as FQNEAQ (reference sequence). V lost 2 bases, J lost 2 bases, and 15 bases lay in between. CDR3 residues: CASSLLGSAAQETQYF. In nucleotides, the CDR3 is TGTGCCAGCAGCTTACTTGGCTCGGCAGCACAAGAGACCCAGTACTTC.

The chain employs TRBV18 and TRBJ2-1; possibly TRBD2 for D (6 bases). The CDR3 runs to 16 residues. CDR1 is KGHSH and CDR2 is LQKENI in the germline V gene. V dropped 0 bases and J dropped 2 bases, with 11 bases sitting between them. CDR3 in amino acids: CASSPPARGAYNEQFF. DNA for the CDR3: TGTGCCAGCTCACCACCCGCCCGCGGGGCCTACAATGAGCAGTTCTTC.

This clone was detected once. The chain recombines TRBV11-3 with TRBJ2-7; no clear D. CDR1 and CDR2 (germline): SGHNT, YENEEA. Trimming shortened V by 1 base and J by 8 bases, and 12 bases separated the two germline ends. The CDR3 consists of 13 residues. CDR3 in DNA: TGTGCCAGCAGCTTAGCTTGGGCCCCTCAGCAGTACTTC. It translates to CASSLAWAPQQYF.

The V and J genes are TRBV18 and TRBJ1-6; TRBD1 agrees at 7 bases. The ends lost 8 bases at V and 6 bases at J; junction bases unmatched: 4. Per the germline V gene, CDR1 is KGHSH and CDR2 is LQKENI. The CDR3 spans 13 residues. The CDR3 sequence: CASAGQTNSPLHF. The CDR3 region has the DNA TGTGCCAGCGCGGGACAGACTAATTCACCCCTCCACTTT.

This chain connects TRBV7-9 to TRBJ2-1; D possibly uses TRBD1 or TRBD2 (5 bases each). The CDR3 spans 14 residues. V was cut by 5 bases and J by 2 bases, with 10 bases left in between. CDR1 and CDR2 from the germline V gene are SEHNR and FQNEAQ (reference sequence). In DNA, the CDR3 is TGTGCCAGCAGCGATGGGACGGCCTACAATGAGCAGTTCTTC. Protein product: CASSDGTAYNEQFF. The full variable domain, rest sourced from reference TRBV7-9 and TRBJ2-1, is DTGVSQNPRHKITKRGQNVTFRCDPISEHNRLYWYRQTLGQGPEFLTYFQNEAQLEKSRLLSDRFSAERPKGSFSTLEIQRTEQGDSAMYLCASSDGTAYNEQFFGPGTRLTVL.

This clone was detected a few times. V usage is TRBV18 and J usage is TRBJ2-7, with 11 nucleotides matching TRBD2. Germline CDR1 and CDR2: KGHSH and LQKENI. After removal of 3 bases from V and 1 base from J, the junction contained 14 bases not matched to a gene. This CDR3 region has 19 residues. CDR3 in amino acids: CASSPEETSGIEGSYEQYF. The CDR3 nucleotides read TGTGCCAGCTCACCCGAGGAGACTAGCGGGATCGAAGGTTCCTACGAGCAGTACTTC.